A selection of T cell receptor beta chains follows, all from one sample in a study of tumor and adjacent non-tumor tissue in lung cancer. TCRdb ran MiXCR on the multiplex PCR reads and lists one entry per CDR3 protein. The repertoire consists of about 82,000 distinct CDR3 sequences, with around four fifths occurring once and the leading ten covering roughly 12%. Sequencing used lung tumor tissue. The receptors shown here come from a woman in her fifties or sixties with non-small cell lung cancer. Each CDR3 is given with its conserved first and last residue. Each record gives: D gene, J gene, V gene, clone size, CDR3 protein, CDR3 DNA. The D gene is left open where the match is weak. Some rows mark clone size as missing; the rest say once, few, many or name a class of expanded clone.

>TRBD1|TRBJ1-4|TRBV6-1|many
CAGRTGGEEKLFF
TGTGCCGGCAGGACAGGGGGCGAGGAAAAACTGTTTTTT
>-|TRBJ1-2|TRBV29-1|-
CSTSGTRVYTF
TGCAGCACATCGGGGACAAGGGTTTACACCTTC
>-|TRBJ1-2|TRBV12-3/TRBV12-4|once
CASSPEVRRYTF
TGTGCCAGCAGTCCCGAGGTCAGGAGGTACACCTTC
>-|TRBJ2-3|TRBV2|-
CASSEAGFWWEYSTDTQYF
TGTGCCAGCAGTGAAGCGGGGTTTTGGTGGGAGTACAGCACAGATACGCAGTATTTT
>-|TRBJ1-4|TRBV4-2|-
CASSQQSTNEKLFF
TGTGCAAGCAGCCAGCAGAGTACTAATGAAAAACTGTTTTTT
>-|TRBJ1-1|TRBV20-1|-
CSNGTAVNTEAFF
TGCAGTAATGGGACGGCGGTGAACACTGAAGCTTTCTTT
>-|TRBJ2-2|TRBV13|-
CASSNRDLTRELFF
TGTGCCAGCAGCAACCGGGACCTCACCAGGGAACTGTTTTTT
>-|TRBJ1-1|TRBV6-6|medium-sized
CASSYFGNTEAFF
TGTGCCAGCAGTTACTTTGGGAACACTGAAGCTTTCTTT
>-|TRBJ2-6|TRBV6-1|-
CANSETEGAGANVLTF
TGTGCCAACAGTGAGACAGAGGGTGCCGGGGCCAACGTCCTGACTTTC
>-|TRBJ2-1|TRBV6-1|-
CANSTYGYEQFF
TGTGCCAACAGTACGTACGGGTATGAGCAGTTCTTC
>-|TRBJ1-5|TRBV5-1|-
CASSQEGLWPQHF
TGCGCCAGCAGCCAGGAGGGGTTGTGGCCCCAGCATTTT
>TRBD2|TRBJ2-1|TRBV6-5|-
CASGATSGNSHNEQFF
TGTGCCAGCGGGGCGACTAGCGGGAACTCCCACAATGAGCAGTTCTTC
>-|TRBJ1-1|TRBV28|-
CASSPSKGLRTFNTEAFF
TGTGCCAGCAGCCCCTCGAAGGGTCTGAGGACATTCAATACTGAAGCTTTCTTT
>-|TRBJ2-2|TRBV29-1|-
CSVESAVNTGELFF
TGCAGCGTTGAAAGCGCGGTGAACACCGGGGAGCTGTTTTTT
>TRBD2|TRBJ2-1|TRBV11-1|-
CASSSGLTGGLHFF
TGTGCCAGCAGCTCGGGACTAACGGGAGGGTTGCATTTCTTC
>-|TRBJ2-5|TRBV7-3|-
CASSLMGGEQGTQYF
TGTGCCAGCAGCTTAATGGGCGGGGAACAAGGGACCCAGTACTTC
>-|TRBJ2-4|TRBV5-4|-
CVSSHRDTKNIQYF
TGTGTTAGCAGCCACAGGGACACCAAAAACATTCAGTACTTC
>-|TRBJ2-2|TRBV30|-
CAWTIWGNGELFF
TGTGCCTGGACTATATGGGGGAACGGGGAACTGTTTTTT
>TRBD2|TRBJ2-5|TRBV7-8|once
CASSLDRTGGSEEAQNF
TGTGCTAGCAGCTTAGACCGGACGGGAGGGTCGGAAGAGGCCCAGAACTTC
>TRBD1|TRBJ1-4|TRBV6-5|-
CTSSHLNPGGSIKKLFF
TGTACCAGCAGCCATCTTAATCCAGGGGGCTCTATTAAAAAACTGTTTTTT
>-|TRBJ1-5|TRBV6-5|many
CASRQQGSQPQHF
TGTGCCAGCAGACAACAGGGTTCTCAGCCCCAGCATTTT
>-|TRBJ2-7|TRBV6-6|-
CAGSYSGDCEQYF
TGTGCCGGCAGTTACTCCGGGGACTGTGAGCAGTACTTC
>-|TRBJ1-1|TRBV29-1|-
CSIVKTPEVFF
TGCAGCATTGTCAAAACCCCTGAAGTTTTCTTT
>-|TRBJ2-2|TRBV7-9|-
CASSLNPNAGELFF
TGTGCCAGCAGCTTAAACCCGAACGCCGGGGAGCTGTTTTTC
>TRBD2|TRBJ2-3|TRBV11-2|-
CASTPLVRAWNSGWSTDTQYF
TGTGCCAGTACTCCTTTAGTTCGGGCCTGGAATAGCGGGTGGAGCACAGATACGCAGTATTTT
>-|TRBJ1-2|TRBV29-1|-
CSALEGYTF
TGCAGCGCCTTAGAAGGCTACACCTTC
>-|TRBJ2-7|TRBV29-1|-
CRVVPRQGLTYEQYF
TGTAGAGTCGTACCCCGGCAGGGGCTGACCTACGAGCAGTACTTC
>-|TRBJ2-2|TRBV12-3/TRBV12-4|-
CASRGPEACYTGELFF
TGTGCCAGCAGGGGCCCGGAGGCGTGTTACACTGGGGAGCTGTTTTTT
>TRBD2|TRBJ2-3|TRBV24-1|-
CATSSSGRGTDTQYF
TGTGCCACCAGTAGTAGCGGGAGAGGCACAGATACGCAGTATTTT
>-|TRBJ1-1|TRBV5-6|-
CASSYLQWGTEAFF
TGTGCCAGCAGCTATCTACAGTGGGGCACTGAAGCTTTCTTT
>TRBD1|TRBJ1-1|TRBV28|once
CARGRGGRTEASF
TGTGCCAGGGGGAGAGGGGGCAGAACTGAAGCTTCCTTT
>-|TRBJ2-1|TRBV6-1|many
CASSEQTQGQFF
TGTGCCAGCAGTGAACAGACCCAGGGGCAGTTCTTC